This T cell receptor (beta chain) stems from a study of siplizumab effects on memory and regulatory T cells. Overall study findings and caveats: Alloreactive sequences from unstimulated CD4+ memory cells fell significantly with siplizumab. Siplizumab gave mappable alloreactive CD4+ clones an average Treg-derived fraction of under 75%, against 25% to 30% in controls. Tracing alloreactive clones into unstimulated subsets worked for only a minor fraction of them.

Profiled with immunoSEQ multiplex PCR; TCRdb holds only in-frame clones, not every one. The sample consists of some 80,000 clones, around 93% of them appearing once. On this clone: Its antigen is undetermined. An end of the junction does not agree with germline; a read error may underlie this.

The receptor's source is a human donor in good health. Sequencing was performed on CD8+ T cells sorted from blood.

The CDR3 reads CASSLGGTQYF. CDR3 nucleotide sequence: TGTGCTAGCAGCCTAGGGGGGACCCAGTACTTC. This sequence joins TRBV7-7 and TRBJ2-5; maybe TRBD1 (6 bases). This CDR3 spans 11 amino acids. Germline-derived CDR1 and CDR2 are SSHAT and FNYEAQ (reference sequence). The variable domain in full, completed from reference TRBV7-7 and TRBJ2-5, reads GAGVSQSPRYKVTKRGQDVTLRCDPISSHATLYWYQQALGQGPEFLTYFNYEAQPDKSGLPSDRFSAERPEGSISTLTIQRTEQRDSAMYRCASSLGGTQYFGPGTRLLVL.